Each of the 3 T cell receptor beta chains below was sequenced from the same sample in a study of cytomegalovirus exposure and HLA in healthy donors. The PCR used 60 Vbeta and 13 Jbeta primers. Sequencing used immunoSEQ multiplex PCR; TCRdb keeps in-frame clones, though not all of them. The data hold 200,000 to 250,000 clones, with over 75% observed a single time. Sequencing was performed on PBMCs. Receptor source: a man in his late teens or twenties in good health and CMV-seronegative.

V is TRBV15 and J is TRBJ2-2; 9 bases line up with TRBD2. Trimming removed 5 bases from V and 3 bases from J; junction bases left unmatched: 1. This CDR3 has 14 amino acids. The V gene's germline CDR1 is LNHNV and CDR2 YYDKDF (reference sequence). The chain's CDR3 is CATSLAGDTGELFF. In nucleotides, the CDR3 is TGTGCCACCAGCTTAGCGGGGGACACCGGGGAGCTGTTTTTT.

This clone came up a few times. The chain recombines TRBV2 with TRBJ2-3, with a tentative D call TRBD1 (6 bases). Germline loops: CDR1 SNHLY, CDR2 FYNNEI. The germline V and J ends were trimmed by 8 bases and 2 bases, with 14 bases remaining between them. The CDR3 is 14 amino acids. The CDR3 loop reads CASLKQGHTDTQYF. The CDR3 nucleotides read TGTGCCAGCTTAAAACAGGGCCACACAGATACGCAGTATTTT. Full variable domain (missing parts from reference TRBV2 and TRBJ2-3): EPEVTQTPSHQVTQMGQEVILRCVPISNHLYFYWYRQILGQKVEFLVSFYNNEISEKSEIFDDQFSVERPDGSNFTLKIRSTKLEDSAMYFCASLKQGHTDTQYFGPGTRLTVL.

The V and J genes are TRBV28 and TRBJ1-1; D is undetermined. The germline V gene has CDR1 MDHEN and CDR2 SYDVKM. V gave up 4 bases and J gave up 0 bases, with 9 bases separating them. There are 14 residues in the CDR3. The CDR3 protein is CASSSAGMNTEAFF. For the CDR3, the DNA is TGTGCCAGCAGTTCCGCGGGCATGAACACTGAAGCTTTCTTT.